A single sample gave rise to the 32 T cell receptor beta chains below, sequenced in a study of beta chain features in type 1 diabetes. Expressed TCRB transcripts were sequenced because the isolated RNA had all been reverse transcribed beforehand. The assay was immunoSEQ multiplex PCR, and TCRdb's table has in-frame clones only and misses some. The data show approximately 140,000 clones, about 9.1% seen once. The sample comprised central memory CD4+ T cells from blood. These receptors were obtained from a woman in her forties in good health.

This clone was detected ten times or more. This chain connects TRBV25-1 to TRBJ1-5; 7 bases align to TRBD1. The germline V gene has CDR1 MGHDK and CDR2 SYGVNS. The junction had 3 bases not matched to a gene; V was cut back by 4 bases and J by 3 bases. This CDR3 has 14 amino acids. The CDR3 is CASSGTGVNQPQHF. The CDR3 DNA reads as TGTGCCAGCAGTGGGACAGGAGTCAATCAGCCCCAGCATTTT. Full variable domain (missing parts from reference TRBV25-1 and TRBJ1-5): EADIYQTPRYLVIGTGKKITLECSQTMGHDKMYWYQQDPGMELHLIHYSYGVNSTEKGDLSSESTVSRIRTEHFPLTLESARPSHTSQYLCASSGTGVNQPQHFGDGTRLSIL.

The sample holds a few counts of this clone. The gene calls are TRBV5-1 and TRBJ2-6; possibly TRBD1 for D (6 bases). V lost 4 bases and J lost 4, with 15 bases in between. The CDR3 is 16 residues long. Germline assignment: CDR1 SGHRS and CDR2 YFSETQ. The CDR3 loop reads CASSPPTGIGANVLTF. CDR3 nucleotide sequence: TGCGCCAGCAGCCCGCCCACAGGGATCGGGGCCAACGTCCTGACTTTC.

This clone came up a few times. This chain links TRBV5-1 with TRBJ2-7; a weak D match, TRBD2 (6 bases). Trimming cost V 0 bases and J 1 base, with 11 bases left between them. Germline V gene data show CDR1 as SGHRS and CDR2 as YFSETQ. This CDR3 contains 15 residues. DNA for the CDR3: TGCGCCAGCAGCTTGGAAAGGGGAGGATCCTACGAGCAGTACTTC. Protein: CASSLERGGSYEQYF. The whole variable domain, remainder taken from reference TRBV5-1 and TRBJ2-7, is KAGVTQTPRYLIKTRGQQVTLSCSPISGHRSVSWYQQTPGQGLQFLFEYFSETQRNKGNFPGRFSGRQFSNSRSEMNVSTLELGDSALYLCASSLERGGSYEQYFGPGTRLTVT.

This clone was observed at least ten times. This chain uses TRBV6-6 with TRBJ1-2, with 8 bases aligning to TRBD1. The V gene's germline CDR1 is MNHNY and CDR2 SVGAGI (reference sequence). With V trimmed by 0 bases and J by 13 bases, 4 bases remained unmatched. The CDR3 consists of 12 residues. CDR3 in DNA: TGTGCCAGCAGTTACTCTCGGACAGGGCGCACCTTC. This encodes CASSYSRTGRTF.

V is TRBV15 and J is TRBJ2-5, with 7 nucleotides matching TRBD2. Trimming removed 0 bases from V and 1 base from J; junction bases left unmatched: 5. This CDR3 is 16 amino acids long. Germline V gene data show CDR1 as LNHNV and CDR2 as YYDKDF (reference sequence). The CDR3: CATSRETGGLQETQYF. CDR3 DNA: TGTGCCACCAGCAGAGAGACGGGGGGTCTCCAAGAGACCCAGTACTTC.

This rearrangement joins TRBV5-1 to TRBJ1-2; D unresolved. The CDR3 runs to 12 residues. The germline V and J ends were trimmed by 2 bases and 8 bases, with 10 bases remaining between them. The germline V gene has CDR1 SGHRS and CDR2 YFSETQ. CDR3 DNA: TGCGCCAGCAGCTTCATCGGTTCAGGCTACACCTTC. Its protein is CASSFIGSGYTF.

The CDR3 nucleotides read TGTGCCAGCAGCCAGGACAGTTTGTCGTTTTGGGAGCAGTACTTC. Protein product: CASSQDSLSFWEQYF. J is TRBJ2-7 and V is TRBV11-2; D possibly corresponds to TRBD1 (6 bases). The V gene's germline CDR1 is SGHAT and CDR2 FQNNGV. V lost 5 bases and J lost 7, with 21 bases in between. The CDR3 runs to 15 residues.

This clone appeared a few times. The chain has TRBV7-2 and TRBJ2-3; 11 bases map to TRBD2. CDR3 length: 16 residues. CDR1 SGHTA and CDR2 FQGNSA come from the germline V gene. V lost 5 bases and J lost 2; bases outside the gene matches: 6. The CDR3 coding sequence is TGTGCCAGCAGCCCCCTTAGCGGGGGGGCCACAGATACGCAGTATTTT. Protein product: CASSPLSGGATDTQYF.

This CDR3 is CASSPGLALGEQFF. CDR3 sequence (DNA): TGTGCCAGCAGTCCGGGACTGGCCCTTGGTGAGCAGTTCTTC. The rearrangement uses TRBV6-4 and TRBJ2-1, with D possibly being TRBD2 (6 bases). This CDR3 contains 14 residues. The ends were cut back, 5 bases at V and 9 bases at J, with 17 bases in the middle. The V gene's germline CDR1 is MRHNA and CDR2 SNTAGT.

This clone appeared a single time. One base away lies a much larger clone, so this may be a sequencing read error. The gene calls are TRBV6-1 and TRBJ1-1; tentative D call: TRBD1 (6 bases). The V end was cut by 4 bases, the J end by 8 bases, with 8 bases between. CDR3 size: 11 residues. CDR1 and CDR2 (germline): MNHNS, SASEGT. CDR3 protein: CASSADREAFF. The CDR3 DNA follows: TGTGCCAGCAGTGCAGACAGGGAAGCTTTCTTT.

The chain is built from TRBV10-2 and TRBJ2-3; D is unresolved. Between the trimmed V and J ends, which lost 7 bases and 2 bases, there was a span of 10 bases. CDR3 size: 13 residues. Germline CDR1 is WSHSY and CDR2 is SAAADI. CDR3 coding DNA: TGCGCCAGCAAGGAGCTGGCCACAGATACGCAGTATTTT. Encoded protein: CASKELATDTQYF.

The chain links TRBV7-8 to TRBJ1-2; 8 bases match TRBD1. This CDR3 comprises 14 residues. Losses at the gene ends were 4 bases for V and 8 bases for J; bases not matched to a gene: 9. The germline V gene encodes CDR1 SGHVS and CDR2 FQNEAQ. The CDR3 here is CASSSQGGVGGYTF. CDR3 in DNA: TGTGCCAGCAGCTCACAGGGGGGAGTTGGCGGCTACACCTTC.

V and J are TRBV10-3 and TRBJ2-5, with 9 bases identical to TRBD1. With 5 bases clipped from V and 5 bases from J, the junction kept 12 bases outside the gene matches. This CDR3 is built from 16 residues. From germline, CDR1 is ENHRY and CDR2 SYGVKD. In DNA form, the CDR3 reads TGTGCCATCAGTCCGGGACAGGGACTCGGGAGGGAGACCCAGTACTTC. Encoded protein: CAISPGQGLGRETQYF.

The chain joins TRBV2 to TRBJ1-1; unclear D gene. The CDR3 has 13 residues. V was clipped by 0 bases and J by 4 bases, with 6 bases between them. In germline, CDR1 is SNHLY, CDR2 FYNNEI. The CDR3 is CASSEARGTEAFF. DNA of the CDR3: TGTGCCAGCAGTGAAGCCCGGGGCACTGAAGCTTTCTTT.

This clone was seen more than once but under ten times. The rearrangement links TRBV2 to TRBJ2-7; TRBD2 might be the D (6 bases). Per germline, CDR1 SNHLY and CDR2 FYNNEI. V was cut by 3 bases and J by 11 bases, with 14 bases left in between. The CDR3 has 12 residues. The CDR3 coding sequence is TGTGCCAGCAGTGAGGGAGGACAACCTGAGTACTTC. It translates to CASSEGGQPEYF.

V gene TRBV5-8 combines with J gene TRBJ2-2, with 8 positions matching TRBD1. Germline loops: CDR1 SGHTS, CDR2 YDEGEE. V shed 3 bases, J shed 0 bases, and the junction held 4 bases outside the gene matches. The length of the CDR3 is 16 residues. The CDR3 reads CASSSGTGSNTGELFF. CDR3 nucleotide sequence: TGTGCCAGCAGCTCTGGGACAGGTTCGAACACCGGGGAGCTGTTTTTT.

The chain joins TRBV5-4 to TRBJ2-7; the D gene is possibly TRBD1 (5 bases). The CDR3 consists of 15 residues. Germline loops: CDR1 SGHNT, CDR2 YYREEE (reference sequence). V lost 3 bases to trimming and J lost 7 bases, with 20 bases between them. CDR3 region: CASSSLKTGYWEQYF. Here the CDR3 DNA reads TGTGCCAGCAGCTCCCTAAAAACAGGCTACTGGGAGCAGTACTTC.

The gene calls are TRBV7-9 and TRBJ2-3; tentatively, D is TRBD1 (6 bases). CDR3 size: 16 residues. Deletions cut 5 bases from V and 1 base from J, with 16 bases between. Germline values: CDR1 SEHNR, CDR2 FQNEAQ (reference sequence). The CDR3 region is CASSPHRQEGTDTQYF. Here the CDR3 DNA reads TGTGCCAGCAGCCCCCACCGACAGGAGGGCACAGATACGCAGTATTTT.

This chain links TRBV19 with TRBJ2-1; TRBD1 matches at 9 bases. Germline V gene sequence: CDR1 LNHDA, CDR2 SQIVND (reference sequence). With 8 bases clipped from V and 2 bases from J, the junction kept 4 bases outside the gene matches. The CDR3 is 14 amino acids. In DNA, the CDR3 is TGTGCCAGTTTACAGGGGGCCCCCTACAATGAGCAGTTCTTC. Residues: CASLQGAPYNEQFF.

The rearrangement links TRBV11-2 to TRBJ2-7; 8 bases match TRBD1. CDR1 and CDR2 (germline): SGHAT, FQNNGV. With 1 base clipped from V and 5 bases from J, the junction kept 13 bases outside the gene matches. This CDR3 has 17 residues. The CDR3 bases are TGTGCCAGCAGCTTAGTACCGCAGGGGGCTAGGGCGAACGAGCAGTACTTC. Translated: CASSLVPQGARANEQYF.

There are a few counts of this clone. The chain employs TRBV10-1 and TRBJ2-5; D gene uncertain. This CDR3 is built from 14 residues. V lost 4 bases and J lost 1, with 10 bases in between. Germline V gives CDR1 WNHNN, CDR2 SYGVQD (reference sequence). The chain's CDR3 is CASSADLSQETQYF. As DNA, the CDR3 is TGCGCCAGCAGTGCAGACTTATCCCAAGAGACCCAGTACTTC.

This rearrangement joins TRBV28 to TRBJ1-2; D is undetermined. The V end lost 6 bases, the J end lost 8 bases, and 16 bases lay between the germline ends. This CDR3 is built from 13 residues. Germline CDR1 is MDHEN and CDR2 is SYDVKM. The CDR3: CASRRVISGGYTF. In nucleotides, the CDR3 is TGTGCCAGCAGAAGAGTAATTTCGGGGGGCTACACCTTC.

Only a few counts were recorded for this clone. This chain joins TRBV2 and TRBJ1-3, with TRBD1 matching over 7 bases. V trimming: 4 bases; J trimming: 11 bases; junction bases outside the gene matches: 2. There are 11 residues in the CDR3. Germline V CDR1 and CDR2: SNHLY, FYNNEI. CDR3 DNA: TGTGCCAGCAGTGTACAGGGGCCCATATATTTT. Protein sequence: CASSVQGPIYF.

Many counts were recorded for this clone. The genes are TRBV7-2 and TRBJ2-5; TRBD2 aligns across 7 bases. Unmatched junction bases numbered 7, after V lost 4 bases and J lost 2 bases. The CDR3 covers 15 residues. Looked up from germline, CDR1 is SGHTA and CDR2 is FQGNSA. The CDR3 sequence: CASSSQAGTQETQYF. The CDR3 nucleotides are TGTGCCAGCAGCTCCCAAGCGGGGACGCAAGAGACCCAGTACTTC.

This clone occurred a few times. The chain combines TRBV7-9 with TRBJ2-7; a weak D match, TRBD2 (5 bases). Germline lookup yields CDR1 SEHNR and CDR2 FQNEAQ (reference sequence). The CDR3 totals 16 residues. V was trimmed by 5 bases and J by 7 bases, leaving 24 bases between them. This CDR3 reads CASSRGLPGEAWEQYF. For the CDR3, the DNA is TGTGCCAGCAGCCGAGGACTGCCCGGCGAGGCGTGGGAGCAGTACTTC.

The chain joins TRBV5-1 to TRBJ2-3, with D hard to call. Trimming pared 4 bases from V and 4 bases from J, leaving 10 bases between. The germline CDR1 and CDR2 sequences are SGHRS and YFSETQ. The CDR3 covers 13 residues. The CDR3 bases are TGCGCCAGCAGCCCGAGCATGGCAGATACGCAGTATTTT. Residues: CASSPSMADTQYF.

In this sample, this clone turned up a few times. The chain recombines TRBV11-2 with TRBJ2-5, with D maybe TRBD2 (6 bases). The CDR3 is 16 amino acids. From germline, CDR1 is SGHAT and CDR2 FQNNGV. V lost 4 bases to trimming and J lost 5 bases, with 20 bases between them. For the CDR3, the DNA is TGTGCCAGCAGCTCAACTCCGCGGGGATCTCTCGAGACCCAGTACTTC. Amino acids: CASSSTPRGSLETQYF.

This clone was observed many times. The CDR3 reads CASSPPKGGHTEAFF. CDR3 sequence (DNA): TGTGCCAGCAGCCCTCCAAAAGGAGGGCATACTGAAGCTTTCTTT. This chain joins TRBV5-4 and TRBJ1-1; no firm D call. The CDR3 length is 15 residues. Germline CDR1 is SGHNT and CDR2 is YYREEE (reference sequence). V lost 4 bases and J 5 bases, leaving 18 bases between the germline ends.

The V call is TRBV7-2, the J call TRBJ1-5, with 10 bases that match TRBD1. Germline CDR1 reads SGHTA; CDR2 reads FQGNSA. The J segment lost 2 bases and the V segment lost 5 bases, leaving 3 bases of the junction unmatched. The CDR3 runs 15 residues. Written as DNA, the CDR3 is TGTGCCAGCAGCCCTGGGACAGGGGGCAATCAGCCCCAGCATTTT. Translated, it gives CASSPGTGGNQPQHF.

V gene TRBV19 combines with J gene TRBJ2-3; 8 bases line up with TRBD2. CDR1 is LNHDA and CDR2 is SQIVND in the germline V gene (reference sequence). Germline trimming cut 3 bases from V and 0 bases from J; bases unmatched to any gene: 2. This CDR3 spans 15 amino acids. The CDR3: CASSMGLGSTDTQYF. The DNA for the CDR3 is TGTGCCAGTAGTATGGGACTAGGGAGCACAGATACGCAGTATTTT.

This clone has more than one count but fewer than ten. The chain has TRBV19 and TRBJ2-3; perhaps TRBD2 as D (6 bases). Germline V gene sequence: CDR1 LNHDA, CDR2 SQIVND (reference sequence). V dropped 2 bases and J dropped 5 bases, with 14 bases sitting between them. This CDR3 is built from 15 residues. The CDR3 protein is CASSIRGNTGDTQYF. Here the CDR3 DNA reads TGTGCCAGTAGTATACGGGGGAATACTGGAGATACGCAGTATTTT. Complete variable domain (other parts from reference TRBV19 and TRBJ2-3): DGGITQSPKYLFRKEGQNVTLSCEQNLNHDAMYWYRQDPGQGLRLIYYSQIVNDFQKGDIAEGYSVSREKKESFPLTVTSAQKNPTAFYLCASSIRGNTGDTQYFGPGTRLTVL.

In this sample, this clone turned up a few times. The chain joins TRBV7-9 to TRBJ1-1; D possibly corresponds to TRBD1 (5 bases). V was pared by 2 bases and J by 3 bases, with 10 bases between. The CDR3 sequence is 14 residues long. CDR1 SEHNR and CDR2 FQNEAQ come from the germline V gene (reference sequence). The CDR3 DNA follows: TGTGCCAGCAGCTTACAGGGTCGGGACACTGAAGCTTTCTTT. Translating it yields CASSLQGRDTEAFF. Filled out from reference TRBV7-9 and TRBJ1-1, the complete variable domain reads DTGVSQNPRHKITKRGQNVTFRCDPISEHNRLYWYRQTLGQGPEFLTYFQNEAQLEKSRLLSDRFSAERPKGSFSTLEIQRTEQGDSAMYLCASSLQGRDTEAFFGQGTRLTVV.